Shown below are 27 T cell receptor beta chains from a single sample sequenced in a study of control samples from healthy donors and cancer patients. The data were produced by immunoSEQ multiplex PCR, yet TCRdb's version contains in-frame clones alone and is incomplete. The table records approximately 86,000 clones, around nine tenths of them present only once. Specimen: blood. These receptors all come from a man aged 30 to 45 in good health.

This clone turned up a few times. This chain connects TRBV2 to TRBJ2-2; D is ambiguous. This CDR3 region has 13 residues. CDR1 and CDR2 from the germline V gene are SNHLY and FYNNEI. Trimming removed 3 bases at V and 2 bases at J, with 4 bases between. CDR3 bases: TGTGCCAGCAGTGAGCGTAACACCGGGGAGCTGTTTTTT. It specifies CASSERNTGELFF.

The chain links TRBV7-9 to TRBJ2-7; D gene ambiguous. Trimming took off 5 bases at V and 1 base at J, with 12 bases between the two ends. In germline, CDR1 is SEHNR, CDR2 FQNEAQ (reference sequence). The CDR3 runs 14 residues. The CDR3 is CASSPQTVSYEQYF. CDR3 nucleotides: TGTGCCAGCAGCCCTCAGACGGTTTCCTACGAGCAGTACTTC.

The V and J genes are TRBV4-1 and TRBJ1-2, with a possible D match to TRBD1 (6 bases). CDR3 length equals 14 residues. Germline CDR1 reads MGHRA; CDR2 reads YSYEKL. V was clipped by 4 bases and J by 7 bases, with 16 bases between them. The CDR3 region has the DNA TGCGCCAGCAGCCGCCCCGGGGGGGCGCTTGGCTACACCTTC. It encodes CASSRPGGALGYTF.

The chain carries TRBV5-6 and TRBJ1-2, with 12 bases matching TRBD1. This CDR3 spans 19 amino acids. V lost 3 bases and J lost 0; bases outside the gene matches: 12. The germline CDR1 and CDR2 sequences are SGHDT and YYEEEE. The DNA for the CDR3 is TGTGCCAGCAGCTCCCGGGACAGGGGGCGCATAGGGCCTAACTATGGCTACACCTTC. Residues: CASSSRDRGRIGPNYGYTF.

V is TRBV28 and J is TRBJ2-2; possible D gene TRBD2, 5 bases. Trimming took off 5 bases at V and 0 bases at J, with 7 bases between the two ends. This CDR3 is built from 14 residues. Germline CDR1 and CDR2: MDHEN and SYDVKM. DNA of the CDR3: TGTGCCAGCAGTGGGGAGACGAACACCGGGGAGCTGTTTTTT. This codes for CASSGETNTGELFF.

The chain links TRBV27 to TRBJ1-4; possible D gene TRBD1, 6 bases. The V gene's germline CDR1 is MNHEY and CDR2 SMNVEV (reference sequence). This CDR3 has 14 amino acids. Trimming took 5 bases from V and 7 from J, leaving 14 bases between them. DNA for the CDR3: TGTGCCAGCAGTCCACAGGGCTTGAGTGAAAAACTGTTTTTT. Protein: CASSPQGLSEKLFF.

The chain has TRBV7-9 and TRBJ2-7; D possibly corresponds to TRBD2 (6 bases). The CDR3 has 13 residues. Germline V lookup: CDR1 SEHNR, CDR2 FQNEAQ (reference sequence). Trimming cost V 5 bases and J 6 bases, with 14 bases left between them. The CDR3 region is CASSLEVGGEQYV. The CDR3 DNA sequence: TGTGCCAGCAGCCTAGAAGTGGGAGGCGAGCAGTACGTC.

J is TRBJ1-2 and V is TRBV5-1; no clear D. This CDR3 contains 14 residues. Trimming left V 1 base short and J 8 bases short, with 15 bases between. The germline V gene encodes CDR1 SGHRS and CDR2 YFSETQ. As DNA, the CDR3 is TGCGCCAGCAGCTTGCTTTCGGTTGACGGCGGCTACACCTTC. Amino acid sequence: CASSLLSVDGGYTF.

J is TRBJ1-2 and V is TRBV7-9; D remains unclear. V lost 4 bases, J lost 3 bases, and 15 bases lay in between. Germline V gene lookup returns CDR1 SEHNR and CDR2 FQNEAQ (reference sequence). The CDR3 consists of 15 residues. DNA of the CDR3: TGTGCCAGCAGCTCCATAGGCATCGGATACTATGGCTACACCTTC. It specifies CASSSIGIGYYGYTF. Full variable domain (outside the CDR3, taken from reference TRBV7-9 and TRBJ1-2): DTGVSQNPRHKITKRGQNVTFRCDPISEHNRLYWYRQTLGQGPEFLTYFQNEAQLEKSRLLSDRFSAERPKGSFSTLEIQRTEQGDSAMYLCASSSIGIGYYGYTFGSGTRLTVV.

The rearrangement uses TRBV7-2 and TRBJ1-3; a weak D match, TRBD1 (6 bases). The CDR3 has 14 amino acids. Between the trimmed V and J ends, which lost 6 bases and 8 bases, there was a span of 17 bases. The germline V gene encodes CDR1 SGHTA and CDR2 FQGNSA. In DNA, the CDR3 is TGTGCCAGCAGTTTACAGGGAGAAGGCTACACCATATATTTT. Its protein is CASSLQGEGYTIYF.

As DNA, the CDR3 is TGTGCCAGCAGCTCTCGGACCCCGAGGGTCTATGGCTACACCTTC. This translates into CASSSRTPRVYGYTF. V gene TRBV11-2 combines with J gene TRBJ1-2; D gene unclear. The germline V gene has CDR1 SGHAT and CDR2 FQNNGV. This CDR3 is built from 15 residues. V was pared by 4 bases and J by 4 bases, with 16 bases between. The full variable domain, its missing parts supplied by reference TRBV11-2 and TRBJ1-2, is EAGVAQSPRYKIIEKRQSVAFWCNPISGHATLYWYQQILGQGPKLLIQFQNNGVVDDSQLPKDRFSAERLKGVDSTLKIQPAKLEDSAVYLCASSSRTPRVYGYTFGSGTRLTVV.

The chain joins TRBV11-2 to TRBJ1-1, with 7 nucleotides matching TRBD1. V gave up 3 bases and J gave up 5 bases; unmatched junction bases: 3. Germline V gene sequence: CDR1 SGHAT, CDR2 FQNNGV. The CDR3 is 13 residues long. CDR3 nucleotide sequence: TGTGCCAGCAGCTTGGGCAGGGGGACTGAAGCTTTCTTT. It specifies CASSLGRGTEAFF.

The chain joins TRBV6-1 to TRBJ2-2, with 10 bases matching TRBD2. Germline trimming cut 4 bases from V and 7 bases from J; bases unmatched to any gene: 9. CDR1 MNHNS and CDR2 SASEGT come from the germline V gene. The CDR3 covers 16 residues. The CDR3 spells CASSGASGGAYGELFF. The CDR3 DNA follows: TGTGCCAGCAGTGGGGCGAGCGGGGGGGCCTACGGGGAGCTGTTTTTT.

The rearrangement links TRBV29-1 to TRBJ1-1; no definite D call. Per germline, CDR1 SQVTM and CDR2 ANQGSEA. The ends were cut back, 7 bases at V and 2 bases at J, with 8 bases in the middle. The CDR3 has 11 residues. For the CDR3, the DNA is TGCAGCGCTTGGGGAAACACTGAAGCTTTCTTT. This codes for CSAWGNTEAFF.

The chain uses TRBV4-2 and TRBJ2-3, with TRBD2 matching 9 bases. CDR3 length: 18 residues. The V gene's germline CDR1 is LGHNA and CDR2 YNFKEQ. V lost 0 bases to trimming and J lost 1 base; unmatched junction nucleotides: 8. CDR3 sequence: CASSQDQTKRGGTDTQYF. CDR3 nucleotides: TGTGCCAGCAGCCAAGATCAGACGAAGCGGGGGGGCACAGATACGCAGTATTTT.

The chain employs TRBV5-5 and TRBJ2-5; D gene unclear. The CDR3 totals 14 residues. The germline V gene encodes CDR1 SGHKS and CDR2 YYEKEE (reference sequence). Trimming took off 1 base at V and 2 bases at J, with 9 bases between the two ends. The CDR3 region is CASSLSVGQETQYF. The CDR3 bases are TGTGCCAGCAGCTTGAGCGTCGGACAAGAGACCCAGTACTTC.

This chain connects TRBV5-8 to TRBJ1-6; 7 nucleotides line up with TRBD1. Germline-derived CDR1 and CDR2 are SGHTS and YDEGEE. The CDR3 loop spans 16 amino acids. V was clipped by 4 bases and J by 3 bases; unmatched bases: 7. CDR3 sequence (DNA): TGTGCCAGCAGCGGTGGACAGGATCTCTATAATTCACCCCTCCACTTT. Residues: CASSGGQDLYNSPLHF.

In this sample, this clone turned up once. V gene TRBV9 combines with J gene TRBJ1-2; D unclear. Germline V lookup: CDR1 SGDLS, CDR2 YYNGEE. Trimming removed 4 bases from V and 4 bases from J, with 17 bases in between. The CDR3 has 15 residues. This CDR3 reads CASSRTDAWGYGYTF. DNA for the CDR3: TGTGCCAGCAGCCGGACTGACGCGTGGGGCTATGGCTACACCTTC.

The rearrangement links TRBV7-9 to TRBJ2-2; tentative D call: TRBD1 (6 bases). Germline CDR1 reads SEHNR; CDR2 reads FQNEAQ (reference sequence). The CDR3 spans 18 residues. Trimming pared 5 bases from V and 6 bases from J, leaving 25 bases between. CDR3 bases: TGTGCCAGCAGCCAACACGGACAGCTTCTCTCTAGGGCCGGGGAGCTGTTTTTT. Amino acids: CASSQHGQLLSRAGELFF.

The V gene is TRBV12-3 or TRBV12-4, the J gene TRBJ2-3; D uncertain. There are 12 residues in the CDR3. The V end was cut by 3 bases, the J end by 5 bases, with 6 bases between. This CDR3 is CASSFTVDTQYF. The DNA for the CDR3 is TGTGCCAGCAGTTTTACGGTAGATACGCAGTATTTT.

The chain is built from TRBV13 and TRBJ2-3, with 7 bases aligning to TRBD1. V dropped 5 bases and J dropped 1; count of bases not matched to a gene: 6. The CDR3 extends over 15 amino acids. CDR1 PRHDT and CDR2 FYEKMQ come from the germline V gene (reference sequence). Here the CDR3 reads CASSIRTGGTDTQYF. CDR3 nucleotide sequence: TGTGCCAGCAGCATACGGACAGGAGGCACAGATACGCAGTATTTT.

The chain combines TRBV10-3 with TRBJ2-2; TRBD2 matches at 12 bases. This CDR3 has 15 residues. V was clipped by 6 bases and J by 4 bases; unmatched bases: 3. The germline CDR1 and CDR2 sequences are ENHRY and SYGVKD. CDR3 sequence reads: CAISQTSGGTGELFF. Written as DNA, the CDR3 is TGTGCCATCAGCCAGACTAGCGGGGGCACCGGGGAGCTGTTTTTT.

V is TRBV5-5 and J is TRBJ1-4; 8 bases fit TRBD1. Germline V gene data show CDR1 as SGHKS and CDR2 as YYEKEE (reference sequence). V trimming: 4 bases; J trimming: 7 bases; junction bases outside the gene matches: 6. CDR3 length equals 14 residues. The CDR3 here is CASSQRTGFEKLFF. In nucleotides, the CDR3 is TGTGCCAGCAGCCAAAGGACAGGGTTTGAAAAACTGTTTTTT.

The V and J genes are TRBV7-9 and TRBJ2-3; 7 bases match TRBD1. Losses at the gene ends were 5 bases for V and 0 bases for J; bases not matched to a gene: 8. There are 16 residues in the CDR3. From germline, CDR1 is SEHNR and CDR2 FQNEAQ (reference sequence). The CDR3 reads CASSPWDSLSTDTQYF. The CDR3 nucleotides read TGTGCCAGCAGCCCCTGGGACAGCCTTAGCACAGATACGCAGTATTTT.

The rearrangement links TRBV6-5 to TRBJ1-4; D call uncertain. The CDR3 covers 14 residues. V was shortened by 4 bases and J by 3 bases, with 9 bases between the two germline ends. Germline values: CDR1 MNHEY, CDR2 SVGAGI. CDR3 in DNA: TGTGCCAGCAGTTTCTCCAGCCCTAATGAAAAACTGTTTTTT. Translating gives CASSFSSPNEKLFF.

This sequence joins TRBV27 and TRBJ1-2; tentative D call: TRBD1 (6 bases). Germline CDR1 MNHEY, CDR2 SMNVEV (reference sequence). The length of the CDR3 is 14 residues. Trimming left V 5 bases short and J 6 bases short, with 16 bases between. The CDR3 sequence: CASSPHHREDGYTF. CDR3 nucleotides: TGTGCCAGCAGTCCGCATCACAGGGAAGATGGCTACACCTTC.

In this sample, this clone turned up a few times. Written as DNA, the CDR3 is TGCGCCAGCAGCCCCGGGACTAGCGGGGGACCTGATACGCAGTATTTT. Its translation: CASSPGTSGGPDTQYF. V gene TRBV5-1 combines with J gene TRBJ2-3; 14 positions match TRBD2. The length of the CDR3 is 16 residues. J lost 6 bases, V lost 4 bases, and 7 bases had no gene match. Germline V gene data show CDR1 as SGHRS and CDR2 as YFSETQ. The full variable domain, rest sourced from reference TRBV5-1 and TRBJ2-3, is KAGVTQTPRYLIKTRGQQVTLSCSPISGHRSVSWYQQTPGQGLQFLFEYFSETQRNKGNFPGRFSGRQFSNSRSEMNVSTLELGDSALYLCASSPGTSGGPDTQYFGPGTRLTVL.